The rows below give T cell receptor beta chains drawn from one sample of a study of chemoradiotherapy in HPV16-positive cancers. The data were produced by immunoSEQ multiplex PCR, yet TCRdb's version contains in-frame clones alone and is incomplete. The sample holds roughly 21,000 clones, around 85% seen once. This specimen was blood, taken from a patient who underwent chemoradiotherapy. All receptors derive from a human donor with HPV-associated anogenital cancer. Each CDR3 is given without its conserved first and last residue. The order of the fields is V gene, D gene, CDR3 length, CDR3 protein. D genes are given only for firm matches.

v_call: TRBV4-1; d_call: .; cdr3_length: 10; cdr3_aa: ASSQTGTEAF
v_call: TRBV10-3; d_call: .; cdr3_length: 13; cdr3_aa: ATTPGIGETDTQY
v_call: TRBV4-3; d_call: .; cdr3_length: 12; cdr3_aa: ASSQEGGRETQY
v_call: TRBV30; d_call: .; cdr3_length: 10; cdr3_aa: AIRTSGNTIY
v_call: TRBV7-2; d_call: .; cdr3_length: 11; cdr3_aa: ASSLTRAPRQF
v_call: TRBV7-2; d_call: TRBD1; cdr3_length: 11; cdr3_aa: ASGPGTARTQY
v_call: TRBV7-8; d_call: .; cdr3_length: 10; cdr3_aa: ASSLVSSEQY
v_call: TRBV7-9; d_call: .; cdr3_length: 12; cdr3_aa: ASSLKSANTEAF
v_call: TRBV29-1; d_call: .; cdr3_length: 11; cdr3_aa: SVENLFRGGYT
v_call: TRBV5-1; d_call: .; cdr3_length: 11; cdr3_aa: ASRPADDYEQY
v_call: TRBV7-2; d_call: .; cdr3_length: 13; cdr3_aa: ASKLGGEPTYEQY
v_call: TRBV6-1; d_call: TRBD2; cdr3_length: 14; cdr3_aa: ASSVSSLAGGETQY
v_call: TRBV7-9; d_call: .; cdr3_length: 12; cdr3_aa: ASSLEGGNYGYT
v_call: TRBV15; d_call: TRBD1; cdr3_length: 12; cdr3_aa: ATSRRTTGDGYT
v_call: TRBV27; d_call: TRBD1; cdr3_length: 12; cdr3_aa: ASSFGTANSPLH
v_call: TRBV5-6; d_call: .; cdr3_length: 14; cdr3_aa: ASSLIGVIGDGEQY
v_call: TRBV9; d_call: .; cdr3_length: 13; cdr3_aa: ASSPDRSSTDTQY
v_call: TRBV4-1; d_call: .; cdr3_length: 14; cdr3_aa: ASSQARTADQETQY
v_call: TRBV5-5; d_call: .; cdr3_length: 9; cdr3_aa: ASSLLETQY
v_call: TRBV18; d_call: .; cdr3_length: 14; cdr3_aa: ASSPPSAGGRTEAF
v_call: TRBV30; d_call: TRBD1; cdr3_length: 21; cdr3_aa: AWSEGWGQGADVLRYSNQPQH
v_call: TRBV7-2; d_call: .; cdr3_length: 12; cdr3_aa: ASSRDLSNEKLF
v_call: TRBV5-6; d_call: .; cdr3_length: 12; cdr3_aa: ASSLGSGGETQY
v_call: TRBV19; d_call: .; cdr3_length: 14; cdr3_aa: ASSPARDTSPYEQY
v_call: TRBV11-3; d_call: TRBD2; cdr3_length: 13; cdr3_aa: ASSLGLAGGETQY
v_call: TRBV19; d_call: .; cdr3_length: 10; cdr3_aa: ASSIGGEELF
v_call: TRBV5-1; d_call: .; cdr3_length: 11; cdr3_aa: ASSFPPTNDKY
v_call: TRBV29-1; d_call: .; cdr3_length: 14; cdr3_aa: SVAWTGVGGTDTQY
v_call: TRBV7-9; d_call: TRBD2; cdr3_length: 17; cdr3_aa: ASSKKDLGLAGKQETQY
v_call: TRBV7-3; d_call: .; cdr3_length: 11; cdr3_aa: ASSLLSTGELF
v_call: TRBV6-1; d_call: .; cdr3_length: 13; cdr3_aa: AVARAVGLGEKLF
v_call: TRBV2; d_call: .; cdr3_length: 10; cdr3_aa: ASRGPSYEQY
v_call: TRBV27; d_call: TRBD1; cdr3_length: 13; cdr3_aa: ASSARQGAHQPQH
v_call: TRBV4-1; d_call: .; cdr3_length: 12; cdr3_aa: ASSQEMVRYGYT
v_call: TRBV18; d_call: .; cdr3_length: 11; cdr3_aa: ASSPSKNTEAF
v_call: TRBV6-5; d_call: .; cdr3_length: 10; cdr3_aa: ASSPRNNEQF
v_call: TRBV6-4; d_call: .; cdr3_length: 13; cdr3_aa: ASSDQSSGANVLT
v_call: TRBV5-1; d_call: TRBD1; cdr3_length: 13; cdr3_aa: ASSGTGGSYNEQF
v_call: TRBV20-1; d_call: TRBD2; cdr3_length: 9; cdr3_aa: SAHREVGQY
v_call: TRBV9; d_call: TRBD1; cdr3_length: 13; cdr3_aa: ASSVGTGSTDTQY